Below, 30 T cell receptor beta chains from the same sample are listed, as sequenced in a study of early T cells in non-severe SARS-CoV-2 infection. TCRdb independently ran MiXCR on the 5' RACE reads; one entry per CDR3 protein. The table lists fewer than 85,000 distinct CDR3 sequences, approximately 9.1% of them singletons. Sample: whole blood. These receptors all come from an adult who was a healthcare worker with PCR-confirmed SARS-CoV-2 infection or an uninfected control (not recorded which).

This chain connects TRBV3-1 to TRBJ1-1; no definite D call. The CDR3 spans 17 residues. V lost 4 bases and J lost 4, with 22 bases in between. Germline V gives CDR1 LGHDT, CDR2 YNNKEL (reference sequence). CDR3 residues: CASSPRTWGGLGTEAFF. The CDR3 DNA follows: TGTGCCAGCAGCCCTCGCACCTGGGGAGGGCTTGGCACTGAAGCTTTCTTT.

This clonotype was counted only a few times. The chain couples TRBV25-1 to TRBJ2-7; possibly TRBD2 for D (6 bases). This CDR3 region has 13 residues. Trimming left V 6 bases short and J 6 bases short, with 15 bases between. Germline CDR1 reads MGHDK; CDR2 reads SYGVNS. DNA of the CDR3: TGTGCCAGCAGCCCTGGGGGGTGGAGCGAGCAGTACTTC. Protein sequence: CASSPGGWSEQYF.

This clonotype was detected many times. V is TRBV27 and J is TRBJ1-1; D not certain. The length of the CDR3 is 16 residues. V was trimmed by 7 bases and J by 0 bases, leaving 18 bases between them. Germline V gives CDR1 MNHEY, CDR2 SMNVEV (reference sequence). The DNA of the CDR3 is TGTGCCAGCACCCCCTTGGGTCTTCCGTTGAACACTGAAGCTTTCTTT. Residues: CASTPLGLPLNTEAFF.

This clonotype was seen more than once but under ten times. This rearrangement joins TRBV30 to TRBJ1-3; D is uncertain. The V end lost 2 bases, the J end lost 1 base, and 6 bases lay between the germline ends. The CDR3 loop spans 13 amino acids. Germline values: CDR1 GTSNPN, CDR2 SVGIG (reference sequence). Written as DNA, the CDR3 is TGTGCCTGGAGTTGGGGATCTGGAAACACCATATATTTT. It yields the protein CAWSWGSGNTIYF.

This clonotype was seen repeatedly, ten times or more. CDR3 nucleotide sequence: TGTGCCAGCAGTTTATTCTATCAAATAACGGTGGGACAGAGCACAGATACGCAGTATTTT. This sequence encodes CASSLFYQITVGQSTDTQYF. The J gene is TRBJ2-3, the V gene TRBV27; 7 bases are a match to TRBD1. CDR1 MNHEY and CDR2 SMNVEV come from the germline V gene (reference sequence). The CDR3 consists of 20 residues. Trimming took 1 base from V and 0 from J; bases not matched to a gene: 16.

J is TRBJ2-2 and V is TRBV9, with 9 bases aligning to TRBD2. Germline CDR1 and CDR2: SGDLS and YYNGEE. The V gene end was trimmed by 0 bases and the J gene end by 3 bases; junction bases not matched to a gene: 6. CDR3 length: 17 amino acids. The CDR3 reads CASSVAGAGGHTGELFF. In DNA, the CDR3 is TGTGCCAGCAGCGTAGCAGGAGCGGGAGGCCACACCGGGGAGCTGTTTTTT.

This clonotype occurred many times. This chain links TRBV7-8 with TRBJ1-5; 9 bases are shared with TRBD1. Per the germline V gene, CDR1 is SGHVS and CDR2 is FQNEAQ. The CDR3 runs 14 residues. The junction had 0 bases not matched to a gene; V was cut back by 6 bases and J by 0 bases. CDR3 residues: CASRQGASNQPQHF. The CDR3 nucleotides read TGTGCCAGCAGACAGGGGGCTAGCAATCAGCCCCAGCATTTT.

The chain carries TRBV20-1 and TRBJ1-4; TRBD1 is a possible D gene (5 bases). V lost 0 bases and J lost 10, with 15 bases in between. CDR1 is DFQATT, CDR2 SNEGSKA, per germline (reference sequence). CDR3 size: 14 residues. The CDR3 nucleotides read TGCAGTGCTAGAGAAGGGCCCAGTGGGGGAAAACTGTTTTTT. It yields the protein CSAREGPSGGKLFF.

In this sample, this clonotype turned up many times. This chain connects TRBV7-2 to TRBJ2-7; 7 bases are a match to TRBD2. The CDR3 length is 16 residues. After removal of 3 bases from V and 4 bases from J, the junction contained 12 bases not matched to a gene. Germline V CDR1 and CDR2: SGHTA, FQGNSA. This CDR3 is CASSFSGGSSMYEQYF. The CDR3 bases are TGTGCCAGCAGCTTCTCGGGCGGGAGCAGTATGTACGAGCAGTACTTC.

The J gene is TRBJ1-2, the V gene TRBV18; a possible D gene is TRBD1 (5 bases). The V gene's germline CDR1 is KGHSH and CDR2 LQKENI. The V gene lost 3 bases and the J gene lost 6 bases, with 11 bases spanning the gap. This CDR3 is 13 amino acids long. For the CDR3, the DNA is TGTGCCAGCTCACCCCGGGACGCCGATGGCTACACCTTC. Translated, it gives CASSPRDADGYTF.

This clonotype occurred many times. Here the CDR3 DNA reads TGCAGTGCTAGGGGACCGGGACTAGCGAGAGATACGCAGTATTTT. Protein sequence: CSARGPGLARDTQYF. The chain joins TRBV20-1 to TRBJ2-3; 10 nucleotides agree with TRBD2. In germline, CDR1 is DFQATT, CDR2 SNEGSKA (reference sequence). This CDR3 has 15 residues. The V and J ends lost 3 bases and 5 bases, in that order; junction bases with no gene match: 8.

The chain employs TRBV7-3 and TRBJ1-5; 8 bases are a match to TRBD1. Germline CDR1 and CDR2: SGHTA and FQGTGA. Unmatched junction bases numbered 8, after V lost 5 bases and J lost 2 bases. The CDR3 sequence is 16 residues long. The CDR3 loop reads CASSPPAGGGNQPQHF. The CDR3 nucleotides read TGTGCCAGCAGCCCCCCGGCAGGGGGCGGCAATCAGCCCCAGCATTTT.

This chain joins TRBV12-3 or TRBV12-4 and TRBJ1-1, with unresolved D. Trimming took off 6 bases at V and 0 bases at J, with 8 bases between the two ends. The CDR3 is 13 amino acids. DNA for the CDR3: TGTGCCAGCAGCCCTGGCGTGAACACTGAAGCTTTCTTT. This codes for CASSPGVNTEAFF.

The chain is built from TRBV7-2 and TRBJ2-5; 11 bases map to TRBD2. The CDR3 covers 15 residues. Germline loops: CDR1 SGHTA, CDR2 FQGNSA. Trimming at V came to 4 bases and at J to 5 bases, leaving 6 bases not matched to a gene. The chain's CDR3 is CASSSLAGGGETQYF. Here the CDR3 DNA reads TGTGCCAGCAGCTCTCTAGCGGGAGGAGGGGAGACCCAGTACTTC.

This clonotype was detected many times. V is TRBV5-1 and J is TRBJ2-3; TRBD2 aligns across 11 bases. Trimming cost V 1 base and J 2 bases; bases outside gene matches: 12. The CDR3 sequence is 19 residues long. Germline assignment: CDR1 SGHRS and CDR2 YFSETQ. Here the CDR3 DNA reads TGCGCCAGCAGCTTGCCACGCTTTCCGGGACTAGCGGTCACAGATACGCAGTATTTT. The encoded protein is CASSLPRFPGLAVTDTQYF.

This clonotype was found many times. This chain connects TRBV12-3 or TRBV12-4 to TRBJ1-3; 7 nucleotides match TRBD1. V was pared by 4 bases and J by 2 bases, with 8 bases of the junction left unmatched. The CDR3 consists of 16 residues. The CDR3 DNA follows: TGTGCCAGCAGTTCCCGCGCAAGGGGGCCTGGAAACACCATATATTTT. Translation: CASSSRARGPGNTIYF.

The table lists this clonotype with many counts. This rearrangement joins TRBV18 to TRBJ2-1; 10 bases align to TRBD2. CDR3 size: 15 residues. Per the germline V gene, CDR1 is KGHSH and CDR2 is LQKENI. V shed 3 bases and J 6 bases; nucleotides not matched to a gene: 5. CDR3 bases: TGTGCCAGCTCACCTCTAGCGGGAGCTGGCAATGAGCAGTTCTTC. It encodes CASSPLAGAGNEQFF.

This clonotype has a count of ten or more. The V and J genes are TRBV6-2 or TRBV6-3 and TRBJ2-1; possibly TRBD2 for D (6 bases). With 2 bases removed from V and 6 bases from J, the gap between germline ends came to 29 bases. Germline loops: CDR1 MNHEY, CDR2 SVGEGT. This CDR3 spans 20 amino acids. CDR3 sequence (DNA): TGTGCCAGCAGTTACAGGACTCTAAACATCCCGACGGGAGCCGGCAATGAGCAGTTCTTC. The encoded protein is CASSYRTLNIPTGAGNEQFF.

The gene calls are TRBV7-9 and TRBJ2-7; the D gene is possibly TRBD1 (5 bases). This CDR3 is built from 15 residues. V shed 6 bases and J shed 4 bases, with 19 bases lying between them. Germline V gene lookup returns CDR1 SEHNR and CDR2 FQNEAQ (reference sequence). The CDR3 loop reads CASSPYRTTDYEQYF. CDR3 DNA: TGTGCCAGCAGTCCCTACCGGACAACCGATTACGAGCAGTACTTC.

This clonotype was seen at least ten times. This CDR3 reads CASSQRGTDTQYF. The CDR3 DNA reads as TGCGCCAGCAGCCAACGGGGGACAGATACGCAGTATTTT. The J gene is TRBJ2-3, the V gene TRBV4-1; TRBD2 is a possible D gene (6 bases). V lost 2 bases and J lost 3, with 6 bases in between. Germline-derived CDR1 and CDR2 are MGHRA and YSYEKL. The CDR3 has 13 amino acids.

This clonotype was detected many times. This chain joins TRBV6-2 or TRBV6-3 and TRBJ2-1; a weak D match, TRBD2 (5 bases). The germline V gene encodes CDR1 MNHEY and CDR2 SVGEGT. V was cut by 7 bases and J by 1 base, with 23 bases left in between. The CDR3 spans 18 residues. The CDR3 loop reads CASIILAHPTKSYNEQFF. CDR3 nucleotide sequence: TGTGCCAGCATCATCCTAGCCCACCCAACCAAATCCTACAATGAGCAGTTCTTC.

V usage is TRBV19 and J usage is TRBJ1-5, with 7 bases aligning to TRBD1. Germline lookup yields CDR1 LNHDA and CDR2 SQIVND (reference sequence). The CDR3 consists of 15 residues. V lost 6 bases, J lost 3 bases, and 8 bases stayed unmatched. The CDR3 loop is CASRTGSWNNQPQHF. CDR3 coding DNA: TGTGCCAGTAGGACAGGGTCTTGGAACAATCAGCCCCAGCATTTT.

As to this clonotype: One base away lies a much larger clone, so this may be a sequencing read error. CDR3 amino acids: CAISRDGQESPQHF. The CDR3 DNA reads TGTGCCATCAGCCGCGACGGGCAAGAGTCGCCCCAGCATTTT. The rearrangement links TRBV7-2 to TRBJ1-5; no reliable D call. CDR3 length: 14 amino acids. Germline V CDR1 and CDR2: SGHTA, FQGNSA.

The CDR3 bases are TGTGCCAGCAGCTTAGGTCAACAGCCCCAGCATTTT. It translates to CASSLGQQPQHF. The gene calls are TRBV7-9 and TRBJ1-5; unclear D gene. V lost 1 base and J 7 bases, leaving 5 bases between the germline ends. The CDR3 consists of 12 residues. CDR1 SEHNR and CDR2 FQNEAQ come from the germline V gene (reference sequence).

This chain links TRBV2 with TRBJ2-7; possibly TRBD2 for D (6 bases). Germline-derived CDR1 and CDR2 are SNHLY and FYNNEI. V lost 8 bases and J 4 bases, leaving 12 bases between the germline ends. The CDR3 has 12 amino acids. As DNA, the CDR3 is TGTGCCAGCGTTACGGGAGTTTACGAGCAGTACTTC. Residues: CASVTGVYEQYF.

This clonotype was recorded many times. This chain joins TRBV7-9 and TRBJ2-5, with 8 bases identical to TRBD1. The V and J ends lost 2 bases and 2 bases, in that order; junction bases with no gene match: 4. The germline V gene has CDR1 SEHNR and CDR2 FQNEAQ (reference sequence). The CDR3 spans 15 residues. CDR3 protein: CASSLSRGLQETQYF. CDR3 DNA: TGTGCCAGCAGCTTATCCAGGGGGCTACAAGAGACCCAGTACTTC.

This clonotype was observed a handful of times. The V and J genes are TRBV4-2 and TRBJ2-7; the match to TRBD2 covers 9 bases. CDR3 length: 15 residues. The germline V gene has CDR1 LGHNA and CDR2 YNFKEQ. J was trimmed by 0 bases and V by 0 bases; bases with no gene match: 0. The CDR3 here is CASSQDSGSSYEQYF. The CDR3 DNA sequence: TGTGCCAGCAGCCAAGATAGCGGGAGCTCCTACGAGCAGTACTTC.

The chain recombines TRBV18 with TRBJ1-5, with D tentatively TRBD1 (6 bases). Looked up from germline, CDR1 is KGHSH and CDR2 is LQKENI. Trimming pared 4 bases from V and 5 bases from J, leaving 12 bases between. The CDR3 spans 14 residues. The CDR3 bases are TGTGCCAGCTCACAGGACAGTCGGGATCAGCCCCAGCATTTT. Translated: CASSQDSRDQPQHF.

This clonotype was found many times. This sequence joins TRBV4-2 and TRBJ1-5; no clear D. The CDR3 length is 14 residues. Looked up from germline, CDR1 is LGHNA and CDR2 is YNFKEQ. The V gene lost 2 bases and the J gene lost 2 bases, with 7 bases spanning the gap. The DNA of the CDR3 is TGTGCCAGCAGCCAATATGGCGGCAATCAGCCCCAGCATTTT. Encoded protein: CASSQYGGNQPQHF.

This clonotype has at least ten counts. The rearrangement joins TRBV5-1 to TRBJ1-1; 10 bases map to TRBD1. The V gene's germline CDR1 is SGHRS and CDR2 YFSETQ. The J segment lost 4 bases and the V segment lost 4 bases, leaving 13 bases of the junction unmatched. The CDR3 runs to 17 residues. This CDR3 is CASSVKGQGISGTEAFF. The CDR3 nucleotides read TGCGCCAGCAGCGTGAAGGGACAGGGGATTTCTGGCACTGAAGCTTTCTTT. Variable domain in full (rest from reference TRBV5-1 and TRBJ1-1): KAGVTQTPRYLIKTRGQQVTLSCSPISGHRSVSWYQQTPGQGLQFLFEYFSETQRNKGNFPGRFSGRQFSNSRSEMNVSTLELGDSALYLCASSVKGQGISGTEAFFGQGTRLTVV.